This T cell receptor beta chain was observed in a study of cytomegalovirus exposure and HLA in healthy donors. Across the study: HLA-typed donors were the source of around 77 million unique TCRs held in an early data release.

There are a few counts of this clone. Primers included in the PCR were 60 Vbeta and 13 Jbeta primers. Clones were read by immunoSEQ multiplex PCR, and TCRdb kept only the in-frame ones, dropping some. The table records more than 90,000 clones, just under 70% of them present only once. This TCR derives from a man over 45 in good health and CMV-seronegative. Specimen: PBMCs.

CDR3 in DNA: TGTGCCATCAGTGAGGGGGCCATAGCCAAAAACATTCAGTACTTC. As protein: CAISEGAIAKNIQYF. The chain joins TRBV10-3 to TRBJ2-4; maybe TRBD1 (5 bases). This CDR3 contains 15 residues. V shed 2 bases and J shed 0 bases, with 8 bases lying between them. CDR1 and CDR2 from the germline V gene are ENHRY and SYGVKD.